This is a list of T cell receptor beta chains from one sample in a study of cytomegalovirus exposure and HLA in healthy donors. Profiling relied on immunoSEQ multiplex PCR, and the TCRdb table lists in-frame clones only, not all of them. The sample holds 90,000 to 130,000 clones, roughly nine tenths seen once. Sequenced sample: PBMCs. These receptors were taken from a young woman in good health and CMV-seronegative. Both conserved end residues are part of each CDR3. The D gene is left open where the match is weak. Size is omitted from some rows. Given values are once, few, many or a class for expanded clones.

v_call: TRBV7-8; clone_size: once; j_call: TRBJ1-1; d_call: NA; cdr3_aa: CASSQGLGLNTEAFF; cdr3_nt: TGTGCCAGCAGCCAGGGGTTGGGGTTAAACACTGAAGCTTTCTTT
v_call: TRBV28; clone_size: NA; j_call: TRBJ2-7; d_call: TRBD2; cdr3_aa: CASSSQKTGTTRPYEQYF; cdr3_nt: TGTGCCAGCAGTTCACAAAAGACCGGGACTACCCGTCCCTACGAGCAGTACTTC
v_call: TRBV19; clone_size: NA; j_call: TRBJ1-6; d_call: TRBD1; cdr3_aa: CASSIRTGGSPLHF; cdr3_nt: TGTGCCAGTAGTATCCGGACAGGGGGCTCACCCCTCCACTTT
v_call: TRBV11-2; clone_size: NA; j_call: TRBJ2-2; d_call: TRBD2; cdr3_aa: CASSFTSGGAGELFF; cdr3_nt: TGTGCCAGCAGCTTTACTAGCGGAGGGGCCGGGGAGCTGTTTTTT
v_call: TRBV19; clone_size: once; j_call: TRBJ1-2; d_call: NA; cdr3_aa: CASSMGGDGYTF; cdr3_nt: TGTGCCAGTAGTATGGGAGGGGATGGCTACACCTTC
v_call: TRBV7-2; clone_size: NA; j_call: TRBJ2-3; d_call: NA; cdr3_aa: CASSFYPTDTQYF; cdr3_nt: TGTGCCAGCAGCTTCTACCCCACAGATACGCAGTATTTT
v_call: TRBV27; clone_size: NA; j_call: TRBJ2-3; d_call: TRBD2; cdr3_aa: CASSSLTSGHTDTQYF; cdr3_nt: TGTGCCAGCAGTTCCCTCACTAGCGGACACACAGATACGCAGTATTTT
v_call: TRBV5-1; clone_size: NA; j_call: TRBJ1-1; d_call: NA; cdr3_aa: CASRHPRDTEAFF; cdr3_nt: TGCGCCAGCAGACACCCCAGGGACACTGAAGCTTTCTTT
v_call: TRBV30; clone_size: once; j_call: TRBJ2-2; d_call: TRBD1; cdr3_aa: CAWTPWTGTTGELFF; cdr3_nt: TGTGCCTGGACCCCTTGGACAGGGACCACCGGGGAGCTGTTTTTT
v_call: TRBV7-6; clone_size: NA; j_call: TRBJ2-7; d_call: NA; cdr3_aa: CASSLTGLPYEQYF; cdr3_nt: TGTGCCAGCAGCTTAACAGGGTTACCCTACGAGCAGTACTTC
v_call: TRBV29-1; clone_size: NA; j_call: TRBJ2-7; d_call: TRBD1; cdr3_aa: CSVNQGAIGYEQYF; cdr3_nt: TGCAGCGTCAACCAGGGGGCGATAGGATACGAGCAGTACTTC
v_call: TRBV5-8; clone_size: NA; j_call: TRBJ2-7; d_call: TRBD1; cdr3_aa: CASSLQGVHEQYF; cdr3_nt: TGTGCCAGCAGCTTACAGGGGGTCCACGAGCAGTACTTC
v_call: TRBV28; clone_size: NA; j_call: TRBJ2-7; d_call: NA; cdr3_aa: CASRHLPYEQYF; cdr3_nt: TGTGCCAGCAGACACCTCCCCTACGAGCAGTACTTC
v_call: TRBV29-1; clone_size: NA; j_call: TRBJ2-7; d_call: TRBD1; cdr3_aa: CSVRPGTGTSYEQYF; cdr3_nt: TGCAGCGTGCGACCCGGGACAGGTACTTCCTACGAGCAGTACTTC
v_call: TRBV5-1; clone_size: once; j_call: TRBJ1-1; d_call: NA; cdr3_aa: CASSSGAFKFNTEAFF; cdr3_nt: TGCGCCAGCAGCTCGGGAGCGTTCAAGTTTAACACTGAAGCTTTCTTT
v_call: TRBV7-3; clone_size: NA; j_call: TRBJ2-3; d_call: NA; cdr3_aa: CASSSTGGLGDTDTQYF; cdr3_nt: TGTGCCAGCAGCTCGACCGGGGGACTCGGGGACACAGATACGCAGTATTTT
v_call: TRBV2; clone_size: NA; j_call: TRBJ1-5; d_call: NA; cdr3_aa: CASSGQEIQPQHF; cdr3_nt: TGTGCCAGCAGCGGTCAGGAAATTCAGCCCCAGCATTTT
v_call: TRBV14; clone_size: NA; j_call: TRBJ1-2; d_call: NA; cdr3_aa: CASSQQGTNYGYTF; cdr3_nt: TGTGCCAGCAGCCAACAGGGGACTAACTATGGCTACACCTTC
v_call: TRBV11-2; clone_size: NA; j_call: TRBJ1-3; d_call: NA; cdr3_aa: CASSLDPPGVYGNTIYF; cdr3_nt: TGTGCCAGCAGCTTAGATCCCCCCGGGGTTTACGGAAACACCATATATTTT
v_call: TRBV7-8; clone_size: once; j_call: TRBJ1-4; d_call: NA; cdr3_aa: CASSLIDPLRGEKLFF; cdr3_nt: TGTGCCAGCAGCTTAATCGACCCTCTAAGAGGGGAAAAACTGTTTTTT